This is a list of T cell receptor beta chains from one sample in a study of CD4 T cells in relation to SARS-CoV-2 and coronaviruses. Data came from immunoSEQ multiplex PCR; TCRdb stores just in-frame clones and leaves some out. The sample carries under 30,000 clones, approximately 75% recorded once. These receptors have no identified antigens. Sequenced material: CD4+ T cells from PBMCs, cultured in vitro. These receptor sequences come from a human donor in good health. Each CDR3 is given with its conserved first and last residue. Each record gives: V gene, clone size, D gene, J gene, CDR3 DNA, CDR3 protein. D genes are given only for firm matches. Not every row has a clone size; where given, it reads once, few, many or a size class.

V gene: TRBV9
clone size: -
D gene: -
J gene: TRBJ1-2
CDR3 DNA: TGTGCCAGCAGCGTAACAGGGACTAACTATGGCTACACCTTC
CDR3 protein: CASSVTGTNYGYTF

V gene: TRBV5-1
clone size: -
D gene: TRBD2
J gene: TRBJ2-7
CDR3 DNA: TGCGCCAGCAGCACCGGGACTAGCTCCTACGAGCAGTACTTC
CDR3 protein: CASSTGTSSYEQYF

V gene: TRBV18
clone size: -
D gene: -
J gene: TRBJ1-1
CDR3 DNA: TGTGCCAGCTCACCTTCAGCAGGGTACACTGAAGCTTTCTTT
CDR3 protein: CASSPSAGYTEAFF

V gene: TRBV30
clone size: -
D gene: -
J gene: TRBJ1-1
CDR3 DNA: TGTGCCTGGACCAACCTAGGCACTGAAGCTTTCTTT
CDR3 protein: CAWTNLGTEAFF

V gene: TRBV29-1
clone size: -
D gene: -
J gene: TRBJ1-1
CDR3 DNA: TGCAGCGTTGCGAGGGAGGGCACTGAAGCTTTCTTT
CDR3 protein: CSVAREGTEAFF

V gene: TRBV19
clone size: few
D gene: TRBD2
J gene: TRBJ2-5
CDR3 DNA: TGTGCCAGTAGTTGGCGGGAGGGCCGAGAGACCCAGTACTTC
CDR3 protein: CASSWREGRETQYF

V gene: TRBV27
clone size: -
D gene: TRBD1
J gene: TRBJ1-2
CDR3 DNA: TGTGCCAGCCGCGGGACAGGGGATTATGGCTACACCTTC
CDR3 protein: CASRGTGDYGYTF

V gene: TRBV7-2
clone size: -
D gene: -
J gene: TRBJ2-2
CDR3 DNA: TGTGCCAGCAGCTTAGTCCCCGGGAGCGACACCGGGGAGCTGTTTTTT
CDR3 protein: CASSLVPGSDTGELFF

V gene: TRBV7-2
clone size: -
D gene: TRBD2
J gene: TRBJ2-7
CDR3 DNA: TGTGCCAGCAGCTTAGCTAGCGGGTTAACCTACGAGCAGTACTTC
CDR3 protein: CASSLASGLTYEQYF

V gene: TRBV7-2
clone size: -
D gene: -
J gene: TRBJ2-6
CDR3 DNA: TGTGCCAGCAGCTTAGGTGGACGGGGGGGGGCCAACGTCCTGACTTTC
CDR3 protein: CASSLGGRGGANVLTF

V gene: TRBV7-8
clone size: once
D gene: TRBD1
J gene: TRBJ2-3
CDR3 DNA: TGTGCCAGCAGCTCTCGACAGGGGGGTTTGGCAGATACGCAGTATTTT
CDR3 protein: CASSSRQGGLADTQYF

V gene: TRBV19
clone size: -
D gene: -
J gene: TRBJ1-4
CDR3 DNA: TGTGCCAGTCGGGCAGAACTTAATGAAAAACTGTTTTTT
CDR3 protein: CASRAELNEKLFF

V gene: TRBV27
clone size: few
D gene: -
J gene: TRBJ2-3
CDR3 DNA: TGTGCCAGCAGTTTATCGTGGCTAGCAGATACGCAGTATTTT
CDR3 protein: CASSLSWLADTQYF

V gene: TRBV7-8
clone size: -
D gene: -
J gene: TRBJ2-3
CDR3 DNA: TGTGCCAGCAGCGAAGGACAGCTCTTCACAACAGATACGCAGTATTTT
CDR3 protein: CASSEGQLFTTDTQYF

V gene: TRBV7-2
clone size: few
D gene: -
J gene: TRBJ1-3
CDR3 DNA: TGTGCCAGCAGCTTAGCTAGAAGGAGGTGGAGAGGTGGAAACACCATATATTTT
CDR3 protein: CASSLARRRWRGGNTIYF

V gene: TRBV2
clone size: -
D gene: -
J gene: TRBJ1-3
CDR3 DNA: TGTGCCAGCAGTCGGGACGGCTCTGGAAACACCATATATTTT
CDR3 protein: CASSRDGSGNTIYF

V gene: TRBV9
clone size: -
D gene: TRBD1
J gene: TRBJ1-1
CDR3 DNA: TGTGCCAGCAGCGATTGGACAGGGCCGATATACACTGAAGCTTTCTTT
CDR3 protein: CASSDWTGPIYTEAFF

V gene: TRBV19
clone size: -
D gene: -
J gene: TRBJ1-3
CDR3 DNA: TGTGCCAGTAGTATAGGGGGCGGCAGCTCTGGAAACACCATATATTTT
CDR3 protein: CASSIGGGSSGNTIYF

V gene: TRBV19
clone size: -
D gene: -
J gene: TRBJ2-1
CDR3 DNA: TGTGCCAGTGCCAGCGGCCCTAGGAGTGAGCAGTTCTTC
CDR3 protein: CASASGPRSEQFF

V gene: TRBV18
clone size: -
D gene: -
J gene: TRBJ2-7
CDR3 DNA: TGTGCCAGCTCACCCTTCCCGAGTCGTTCCTACGAGCAGTACTTC
CDR3 protein: CASSPFPSRSYEQYF

V gene: TRBV6-2/TRBV6-3
clone size: -
D gene: -
J gene: TRBJ2-5
CDR3 DNA: TGTGCCAGCAGTTTAAGAGAAGAGACCCAGTACTTC
CDR3 protein: CASSLREETQYF

V gene: TRBV3-1/TRBV3-2
clone size: -
D gene: TRBD1
J gene: TRBJ2-3
CDR3 DNA: TGTGCCAGCAGCCGAGGGGGCAGGGTGAGCGATACGCAGTATTTT
CDR3 protein: CASSRGGRVSDTQYF

V gene: TRBV9
clone size: -
D gene: -
J gene: TRBJ1-1
CDR3 DNA: TGTGCCAGCAGCGTAGACCCAGATGTAAACACTGAAGCTTTCTTT
CDR3 protein: CASSVDPDVNTEAFF

V gene: TRBV7-2
clone size: -
D gene: TRBD1
J gene: TRBJ2-2
CDR3 DNA: TGTGCCAGCAGCTCTGGGACAGACCAAAACACCGGGGAGCTGTTTTTT
CDR3 protein: CASSSGTDQNTGELFF

V gene: TRBV2
clone size: -
D gene: TRBD2
J gene: TRBJ2-4
CDR3 DNA: TGTGCCAGCAGTTCCGGGACTAGCGGGGGGATCATTCAGTACTTC
CDR3 protein: CASSSGTSGGIIQYF

V gene: TRBV5-1
clone size: once
D gene: -
J gene: TRBJ2-2
CDR3 DNA: TGCGCCAGCCTCTTAAGGGACGGGTCGACCGGGGAGCTGTTTTTT
CDR3 protein: CASLLRDGSTGELFF

V gene: TRBV7-8
clone size: once
D gene: TRBD1
J gene: TRBJ1-2
CDR3 DNA: TGTGCCAGCAGCTCGTGGACAGGAAGCTATGGCTACACCTTC
CDR3 protein: CASSSWTGSYGYTF

V gene: TRBV19
clone size: -
D gene: TRBD2
J gene: TRBJ2-1
CDR3 DNA: TGTGCCAGTAGTAGTCAGCGGGGGAGCTACAATGAGCAGTTCTTC
CDR3 protein: CASSSQRGSYNEQFF

V gene: TRBV5-1
clone size: -
D gene: -
J gene: TRBJ1-4
CDR3 DNA: TGCGCCAGCAGAGTTGAGGCGGCAACTAATGAAAAACTGTTTTTT
CDR3 protein: CASRVEAATNEKLFF

V gene: TRBV10-2
clone size: -
D gene: TRBD2
J gene: TRBJ2-1
CDR3 DNA: TGCGCCAGCAGTGATCTGACTAGCGGGGGTATGGATGAGCAGTTCTTC
CDR3 protein: CASSDLTSGGMDEQFF

V gene: TRBV20-1
clone size: few
D gene: -
J gene: TRBJ1-2
CDR3 DNA: TGCAGTGCTAGTGAGGCCGGGGAGTTAGGCTACACCTTC
CDR3 protein: CSASEAGELGYTF

V gene: TRBV6-2/TRBV6-3
clone size: -
D gene: -
J gene: TRBJ1-4
CDR3 DNA: TGTGCCAGCAGTACTTCAATCAATCCAACTAATGAAAAACTGTTTTTT
CDR3 protein: CASSTSINPTNEKLFF

V gene: TRBV7-7
clone size: -
D gene: TRBD1
J gene: TRBJ2-2
CDR3 DNA: TGTGCCAGCAGCTTGGGACAGGGGGGGACCGGGGAGCTGTTTTTT
CDR3 protein: CASSLGQGGTGELFF